The 20 T cell receptor beta chains reported below all come from one sample, sequenced in a study of human T cells and chemical hapten exposure. TCRdb re-called the RACE reads with MiXCR, one entry per CDR3 protein. The sample contains under 450,000 distinct CDR3 sequences, more than 4.5% of which appear only once. Time point reported: patch test 1, 2 weeks after DPC sensitization. The sample's treatment: therapeutic diphenylcyclopropenone sensitization with weekly scalp DPC. The material sequenced was whole blood, taken in connection with sensitization to the hapten diphenylcyclopropenone (DPC). Receptors originate from a woman aged 45 to 65 with alopecia areata. Some clones in this sample may be carry-over from other donors' samples.

This clonotype occurred many times. The V and J genes are TRBV4-3 and TRBJ1-1; possibly TRBD1 for D (6 bases). This CDR3 has 15 amino acids. Trimming removed 1 base from V and 1 base from J, with 10 bases in between. The germline V gene encodes CDR1 LGHNA and CDR2 YSLEER. The CDR3 loop is CASSQGPGQNTEAFF. CDR3 DNA sequence: TGCGCCAGCAGCCAAGGCCCGGGACAGAACACTGAAGCTTTCTTT.

This clonotype was recorded many times. CDR3 in DNA: TGCAGTGCTAGAGAAGGCGGCGCGGGGAACACTGAAGCTTTCTTT. This codes for CSAREGGAGNTEAFF. This chain uses TRBV20-1 with TRBJ1-1, with unresolved D. The germline V gene has CDR1 DFQATT and CDR2 SNEGSKA (reference sequence). This CDR3 has 15 amino acids. Between the trimmed V and J ends, which lost 0 bases and 1 base, there was a span of 12 bases.

The chain combines TRBV18 with TRBJ1-1, with D maybe TRBD1 (6 bases). The CDR3 has 14 amino acids. Trimming removed 3 bases from V and 1 base from J, with 9 bases in between. Germline loops: CDR1 KGHSH, CDR2 LQKENI. The CDR3 sequence is CASSPSGQNTEAFF. In DNA, the CDR3 is TGTGCCAGCTCACCTTCGGGACAGAACACTGAAGCTTTCTTT.

This clonotype has ten or more counts. The rearrangement uses TRBV27 and TRBJ2-2; 7 bases agree with TRBD2. The CDR3 spans 15 residues. J was trimmed by 1 base and V by 2 bases; bases with no gene match: 1. The germline gives CDR1 MNHEY, CDR2 SMNVEV (reference sequence). Here the CDR3 reads CASSLLAVNTGELFF. As DNA, the CDR3 is TGTGCCAGCAGTTTACTAGCGGTGAACACCGGGGAGCTGTTTTTT.

This clonotype came up many times. The chain links TRBV27 to TRBJ1-1; D gene ambiguous. Germline lookup yields CDR1 MNHEY and CDR2 SMNVEV (reference sequence). Trimming left V 6 bases short and J 0 bases short, with 11 bases between. This CDR3 comprises 14 residues. The CDR3 loop reads CASSPDGLNTEAFF. For the CDR3, the DNA is TGTGCCAGCAGCCCGGACGGCTTGAACACTGAAGCTTTCTTT.

In its sample, this clonotype was seen many times. V gene TRBV25-1 combines with J gene TRBJ2-5, with no clear D. V lost 2 bases and J lost 5, with 12 bases in between. The germline CDR1 and CDR2 sequences are MGHDK and SYGVNS. This CDR3 comprises 14 residues. As DNA, the CDR3 is TGTGCCAGCAGTGAAAGTTGGAGTGTGGAGACCCAGTACTTC. Translated: CASSESWSVETQYF.

This clonotype has just a few counts. This chain's CDR3 is CASSRTGRGYEQYF. The CDR3 DNA reads TGCGCCAGCAGCCGAACGGGACGGGGCTACGAGCAGTACTTC. The V gene is TRBV4-3, the J gene TRBJ2-7; D possibly uses TRBD1 or TRBD2 (5 bases each). CDR1 is LGHNA, CDR2 YSLEER, per germline. Trimming stripped 4 bases from V and 3 bases from J, with 13 bases between. The CDR3 totals 14 residues.

This clonotype has more than one count but fewer than ten. The rearrangement links TRBV28 to TRBJ1-4; D call uncertain. Germline CDR1 reads MDHEN; CDR2 reads SYDVKM. Between the trimmed V and J ends, which lost 4 bases and 5 bases, there was a span of 11 bases. This CDR3 spans 14 amino acids. The CDR3 sequence: CASSSNQDNEKLFF. In nucleotides, the CDR3 is TGTGCCAGCAGTTCCAATCAAGACAATGAAAAACTGTTTTTT.

This clonotype was recorded a few times. The rearrangement links TRBV25-1 to TRBJ2-3; 7 bases fit TRBD1. The CDR3 is 17 amino acids. With V trimmed by 0 bases and J by 0 bases, 6 bases remained unmatched. Per germline, CDR1 MGHDK and CDR2 SYGVNS. DNA of the CDR3: TGTGCCAGCAGTGAATATGGGGACAGCCGGAGCACAGATACGCAGTATTTT. This encodes CASSEYGDSRSTDTQYF.

This clonotype was detected a few times. This chain connects TRBV18 to TRBJ2-1; 13 nucleotides align to TRBD2. This CDR3 has 16 amino acids. Germline V gene sequence: CDR1 KGHSH, CDR2 LQKENI. V gave up 2 bases and J gave up 9 bases; unmatched junction bases: 7. CDR3 nucleotides: TGTGCCAGCTCACCAAGAAGGACTAGCGGGGGTAGTGAGCAGTTCTTC. This encodes CASSPRRTSGGSEQFF.

Concerning this clonotype: A read error may produce the germline difference seen at one junction end. The chain links TRBV9 to TRBJ2-1; no clear D gene. Germline V gene lookup returns CDR1 SGDLS and CDR2 YYNGEE. The length of the CDR3 is 15 residues. CDR3 sequence reads: CASSVAQDPYIEQFF. In DNA form, the CDR3 reads TGTGCCAGCAGCGTGGCCCAAGACCCCTACATTGAGCAGTTCTTC.

This clonotype was detected only a few times. The rearrangement joins TRBV15 to TRBJ1-3; maybe TRBD1 (5 bases). The V gene lost 0 bases and the J gene lost 4 bases, with 10 bases spanning the gap. The CDR3 length is 15 residues. Germline V CDR1 and CDR2: LNHNV, YYDKDF (reference sequence). In DNA form, the CDR3 reads TGTGCCACCAGCAGAGATCGAGGGGCCGGAAACACCATATATTTT. Its translation is CATSRDRGAGNTIYF. Using reference TRBV15 and TRBJ1-3 for the parts outside the CDR3, the full variable domain is DAMVIQNPRYQVTQFGKPVTLSCSQTLNHNVMYWYQQKSSQAPKLLFHYYDKDFNNEADTPDNFQSRRPNTSFCFLDIRSPGLGDTAMYLCATSRDRGAGNTIYFGEGSWLTVV.

The J gene is TRBJ1-4, the V gene TRBV5-1, with D unclear. V lost 3 bases and J lost 4, with 10 bases in between. Germline CDR1 is SGHRS and CDR2 is YFSETQ. This CDR3 contains 14 residues. Here the CDR3 DNA reads TGCGCCAGCAGCTCCGGTGCCTATAATGAAAAACTGTTTTTT. Its protein is CASSSGAYNEKLFF.

This clonotype was observed many times. This chain links TRBV3-1 with TRBJ1-1; a possible D gene is TRBD1 (5 bases). The CDR3 is made up of 14 amino acids. The V gene lost 1 base and the J gene lost 5 bases, with 11 bases spanning the gap. Germline CDR1 LGHDT, CDR2 YNNKEL (reference sequence). CDR3 sequence (DNA): TGTGCCAGCAGCCAAGTGGGGGGAGAGACTGAAGCTTTCTTT. It is translated as CASSQVGGETEAFF.

V and J are TRBV3-1 and TRBJ2-2, with D unclear. There are 14 residues in the CDR3. V lost 4 bases, J lost 5 bases, and 11 bases lay in between. CDR1 and CDR2 (germline): LGHDT, YNNKEL (reference sequence). The chain's CDR3 is CASSRIISTGELFF. The CDR3 region has the DNA TGTGCCAGCAGCCGAATAATTTCGACCGGGGAGCTGTTTTTT.

V gene TRBV28 combines with J gene TRBJ1-1; the D gene is possibly TRBD1 (6 bases). The V gene lost 5 bases and the J gene lost 2 bases, with 12 bases spanning the gap. The CDR3 totals 14 residues. Germline CDR1 reads MDHEN; CDR2 reads SYDVKM. The CDR3 protein is CASSDWTANTEAFF. DNA for the CDR3: TGTGCCAGCAGTGATTGGACAGCCAACACTGAAGCTTTCTTT.

The chain carries TRBV20-1 and TRBJ1-6; 9 bases align to TRBD1. With 5 bases clipped from V and 10 bases from J, the junction kept 9 bases outside the gene matches. This CDR3 comprises 14 residues. Germline-derived CDR1 and CDR2 are DFQATT and SNEGSKA (reference sequence). The CDR3 loop reads CSALTGGPLSPLHF. The CDR3 DNA reads TGCAGTGCTCTTACAGGGGGCCCCCTATCACCCCTCCACTTT.

This clonotype was counted only a few times. The V call is TRBV18, the J call TRBJ2-1; TRBD2 matches at 7 bases. The CDR3 is 16 residues long. Germline assignment: CDR1 KGHSH and CDR2 LQKENI. Losses at the gene ends were 2 bases for V and 1 base for J; bases not matched to a gene: 5. This CDR3 is CASSPGGVGSYNEQFF. In DNA form, the CDR3 reads TGTGCCAGCTCACCAGGGGGGGTAGGATCCTACAATGAGCAGTTCTTC. The full variable domain, completed using reference TRBV18 and TRBJ2-1, is NAGVMQNPRHLVRRRGQEARLRCSPMKGHSHVYWYRQLPEEGLKFMVYLQKENIIDESGMPKERFSAEFPKEGPSILRIQQVVRGDSAAYFCASSPGGVGSYNEQFFGPGTRLTVL.

The table lists this clonotype with a few counts. This chain links TRBV12-3 or TRBV12-4 with TRBJ2-7, with 7 bases aligning to TRBD2. V lost 2 bases, J lost 6 bases, and 7 bases stayed unmatched. The CDR3 has 14 residues. The CDR3 sequence: CASSLKRGSSEQYF. In nucleotides, the CDR3 is TGTGCCAGCAGTTTAAAGCGGGGCTCTAGCGAGCAGTACTTC.

The genes are TRBV27 and TRBJ1-4; D call uncertain. Germline CDR1 is MNHEY and CDR2 is SMNVEV (reference sequence). There are 16 residues in the CDR3. Trimming took off 7 bases at V and 1 base at J, with 16 bases between the two ends. The CDR3 loop reads CASKVGQALTNEKLFF. The CDR3 bases are TGTGCCAGCAAGGTTGGGCAGGCCTTAACTAATGAAAAACTGTTTTTT.